The 6 T cell receptor beta chains given below trace back to one sample, sequenced in a study of T cells after posttransplantation cyclophosphamide. Method: immunoSEQ multiplex PCR; TCRdb's copy keeps in-frame clones and lacks some. The table includes approximately 16,000 clones, around 82% detected once. Controls had myeloablative marrow grafts with methotrexate and calcineurin inhibitor, sampled at 1 year. Source: PBMCs, taken roughly 57 weeks after allogeneic stem cell transplant with calcineurin inhibitor and methotrexate. These receptors came from a male patient aged 18-30 years who received an allogeneic stem cell transplant from a related donor, was CMV-positive, and had no GVHD. A share of the T cells may be of graft donor origin.

The genes are TRBV27 and TRBJ2-1; TRBD1 matches 7 bases. The CDR3 consists of 14 residues. Losses at the gene ends were 7 bases for V and 9 bases for J; bases not matched to a gene: 12. Per the germline V gene, CDR1 is MNHEY and CDR2 is SMNVEV (reference sequence). This CDR3 reads CASNLRTGKSEQFF. In nucleotides, the CDR3 is TGTGCCAGCAACCTCAGGACAGGTAAAAGTGAGCAGTTCTTC.

The chain has TRBV30 and TRBJ1-6; 8 nucleotides align to TRBD1. CDR3 length: 16 amino acids. CDR1 is GTSNPN and CDR2 is SVGIG in the germline V gene (reference sequence). Germline trimming cut 5 bases from V and 0 bases from J; bases unmatched to any gene: 6. This CDR3 reads CAWGTGEISYNSPLHF. The CDR3 DNA reads as TGTGCCTGGGGGACAGGCGAAATCTCCTATAATTCACCCCTCCACTTT.

This chain uses TRBV6-5 with TRBJ1-2; weak D call: TRBD1 (6 bases). The CDR3 is 12 amino acids. Germline loops: CDR1 MNHEY, CDR2 SVGAGI. V gave up 8 bases and J gave up 4 bases, with 11 bases separating them. CDR3 amino acids: CASGGRAYGYTF. CDR3 DNA: TGTGCCAGCGGGGGCAGAGCCTATGGCTACACCTTC.

This clone appeared once. The rearrangement links TRBV6-1 to TRBJ1-1, with 8 bases fitting TRBD1. This CDR3 contains 14 residues. J was trimmed by 0 bases and V by 6 bases; bases with no gene match: 3. Germline CDR1 reads MNHNS; CDR2 reads SASEGT. CDR3 nucleotide sequence: TGTGCCAGCAGACAGACAGGGGTGAACACTGAAGCTTTCTTT. Translated: CASRQTGVNTEAFF.

The chain employs TRBV11-1 and TRBJ1-1; 8 bases are a match to TRBD1. J gave up 0 bases and V 6 bases, and 9 bases lay outside the gene matches. The CDR3 is 16 amino acids. Germline V CDR1 and CDR2: SGHAT, FQDESV (reference sequence). The CDR3 spells CASSPRDRPLNTEAFF. CDR3 DNA sequence: TGTGCCAGCAGTCCCCGGGACAGGCCATTGAACACTGAAGCTTTCTTT.

The V and J genes are TRBV7-6 and TRBJ2-7, with TRBD2 matching 9 bases. The V and J ends lost 5 bases and 5 bases, in that order; junction bases with no gene match: 10. The CDR3 extends over 15 amino acids. Germline V gene sequence: CDR1 SGHVS, CDR2 FNYEAQ. The chain's CDR3 is CASSPSSGSFNEQYF. CDR3 bases: TGTGCCAGCAGCCCCAGTAGCGGGAGTTTCAACGAGCAGTACTTC.